These 22 T cell receptor beta chains were sequenced from one sample in a study of patients and donors after allogeneic stem cell transplantation. Each CDR3 protein is one row after TCRdb ran MiXCR on the RT-PCR reads. The sample holds some 880,000 distinct CDR3 sequences, around 17% seen once. Sequencing was done on a sample of blood, either unsorted or a sorted T cell fraction (not recorded which). These receptors were collected from a human donor who was either an allogeneic HSCT recipient or a stem cell or donor lymphocyte infusion donor (not recorded which). It is not recorded whose cells these are; they may come from a transplant donor.

This clonotype showed up just a few times. The chain links TRBV2 to TRBJ2-2, with D perhaps matching TRBD1 (5 bases). The CDR3 loop spans 14 amino acids. V shed 7 bases and J shed 10 bases, with 19 bases lying between them. The germline V gene has CDR1 SNHLY and CDR2 FYNNEI. CDR3 DNA: TGTGCCAGCAATCTAAGGGGCAGGGTAATGGAGCTGTTTTTT. Its translation: CASNLRGRVMELFF. The complete variable domain, with remaining parts taken from reference TRBV2 and TRBJ2-2, reads EPEVTQTPSHQVTQMGQEVILRCVPISNHLYFYWYRQILGQKVEFLVSFYNNEISEKSEIFDDQFSVERPDGSNFTLKIRSTKLEDSAMYFCASNLRGRVMELFFGEGSRLTVL.

This clonotype came up a few times. This sequence joins TRBV7-8 and TRBJ2-3, with 11 nucleotides matching TRBD2. CDR3 length: 16 amino acids. The V and J ends lost 5 bases and 1 base, in that order; junction bases with no gene match: 5. Germline lookup yields CDR1 SGHVS and CDR2 FQNEAQ. CDR3 nucleotides: TGTGCCAGCAGCCCGGTGACTAGCGGGGGCACAGATACGCAGTATTTT. Its translation: CASSPVTSGGTDTQYF.

The sample holds a few counts of this clonotype. The gene calls are TRBV20-1 and TRBJ2-1; no firm D call. Trimming stripped 3 bases from V and 0 bases from J, with 9 bases between. CDR3 length equals 14 residues. CDR1 and CDR2 from the germline V gene are DFQATT and SNEGSKA (reference sequence). The CDR3, as DNA: TGCAGTGCTAGCGGACCAAGCTCCTACAATGAGCAGTTCTTC. Translated: CSASGPSSYNEQFF.

There are a few counts of this clonotype. The J gene is TRBJ2-7, the V gene TRBV4-3; D possibly corresponds to TRBD2 (5 bases). There are 13 residues in the CDR3. The germline V and J ends were trimmed by 3 bases and 5 bases, with 11 bases remaining between them. The germline gives CDR1 LGHNA, CDR2 YSLEER. CDR3 nucleotide sequence: TGCGCCAGCAGCCACCAAGTGGAGGACGAGCAGTACTTC. It translates to CASSHQVEDEQYF.

The chain recombines TRBV29-1 with TRBJ2-4; 12 nucleotides match TRBD2. This CDR3 has 15 residues. V trimming: 6 bases; J trimming: 4 bases; junction bases outside the gene matches: 7. The germline V gene encodes CDR1 SQVTM and CDR2 ANQGSEA. The CDR3 region is CSVRLAGVLKNIQYF. The DNA of the CDR3 is TGCAGCGTCAGACTAGCGGGAGTGCTGAAAAACATTCAGTACTTC.

This clonotype came up many times. The chain carries TRBV29-1 and TRBJ2-2, with D perhaps matching TRBD1 or TRBD2 (5 bases each). The germline V and J ends were trimmed by 3 bases and 3 bases, with 11 bases remaining between them. This CDR3 is built from 14 residues. Germline assignment: CDR1 SQVTM and CDR2 ANQGSEA. Written as DNA, the CDR3 is TGCAGCGTTGACCCCGGGACCGACACCGGGGAGCTGTTTTTT. Translated, it gives CSVDPGTDTGELFF.

The chain employs TRBV29-1 and TRBJ2-5; 7 positions agree with TRBD1. Losses at the gene ends were 4 bases for V and 4 bases for J; bases not matched to a gene: 3. Germline-derived CDR1 and CDR2 are SQVTM and ANQGSEA. There are 12 residues in the CDR3. Here the CDR3 DNA reads TGCAGCGTTGTGAGGACAGGAGAGACCCAGTACTTC. Its protein is CSVVRTGETQYF.

The chain carries TRBV7-8 and TRBJ2-7, with D unresolved. This CDR3 spans 15 amino acids. From germline, CDR1 is SGHVS and CDR2 FQNEAQ. V lost 2 bases and J lost 0, with 11 bases in between. CDR3 loop: CASSLREKFSYEQYF. CDR3 DNA sequence: TGTGCCAGCAGCTTAAGAGAAAAGTTCTCCTACGAGCAGTACTTC.

The chain's CDR3 is CSASPGTANSPLHF. Here the CDR3 DNA reads TGCAGTGCTAGCCCCGGGACAGCCAATTCACCCCTCCACTTT. The V gene is TRBV20-1, the J gene TRBJ1-6; 7 bases are shared with TRBD1. V lost 3 bases to trimming and J lost 7 bases; unmatched junction nucleotides: 6. Germline CDR1 is DFQATT and CDR2 is SNEGSKA (reference sequence). The CDR3 is 14 amino acids.

This clonotype turned up a few times. V is TRBV7-2 and J is TRBJ1-5; unclear D gene. The CDR3 has 14 residues. The germline V gene has CDR1 SGHTA and CDR2 FQGNSA. The V and J ends lost 1 base and 9 bases respectively, with 13 bases between them. CDR3 sequence: CASSLESRTRPQHF. In DNA form, the CDR3 reads TGTGCCAGCAGCTTAGAAAGCAGGACTAGGCCCCAGCATTTT.

This clonotype has a handful of counts. The CDR3 sequence is CASSQSLANTGELFF. The CDR3 coding sequence is TGTGCCAGCAGCCAGTCCCTAGCGAACACCGGGGAGCTGTTTTTT. V gene TRBV3-1 combines with J gene TRBJ2-2; D gene ambiguous. Germline V gene data show CDR1 as LGHDT and CDR2 as YNNKEL (reference sequence). This CDR3 has 15 amino acids. V lost 3 bases and J lost 0, with 8 bases in between.

This clonotype was observed a handful of times. V usage is TRBV27 and J usage is TRBJ2-7; a weak D match, TRBD2 (5 bases). Germline CDR1 and CDR2: MNHEY and SMNVEV (reference sequence). The CDR3 sequence is 12 residues long. Trimming took off 1 base at V and 5 bases at J, with 6 bases between the two ends. The CDR3 here is CASSLYGNEQYF. CDR3 DNA: TGTGCCAGCAGTTTATACGGGAACGAGCAGTACTTC.

V gene TRBV25-1 combines with J gene TRBJ2-2; 9 bases are a match to TRBD1. In germline, CDR1 is MGHDK, CDR2 SYGVNS. The CDR3 loop spans 16 amino acids. V lost 1 base to trimming and J lost 6 bases; unmatched junction nucleotides: 6. The CDR3 DNA follows: TGTGCCAGCAGTGAATTGGGACAGGGCTTGTCCGGGGAGCTGTTTTTT. Translated: CASSELGQGLSGELFF.

V gene TRBV4-1 combines with J gene TRBJ1-1; TRBD1 might be the D (5 bases). The CDR3 contains 14 residues. In germline, CDR1 is MGHRA, CDR2 YSYEKL. Trimming left V 0 bases short and J 4 bases short, with 9 bases between. The CDR3 reads CASSQDERGTEAFF. CDR3 coding DNA: TGCGCCAGCAGCCAAGACGAAAGGGGCACTGAAGCTTTCTTT.

A note on this clonotype: Being one base from a much bigger clone, this may be a read error. This chain uses TRBV10-3 with TRBJ1-1, with 8 bases lining up with TRBD1. CDR1 and CDR2 (germline): ENHRY, SYGVKD. With V trimmed by 6 bases and J by 1 base, 4 bases remained unmatched. The CDR3 runs to 14 residues. The CDR3 coding sequence is TGTGCCATCAGCCCCACAGGGGGGAACACTGAAGCTTTCTTT. Translating gives CAISPTGGNTEAFF.

The CDR3 loop is CAWSASQNEQYF. The CDR3 DNA reads as TGTGCCTGGAGTGCTTCGCAAAACGAGCAGTACTTC. The V gene is TRBV30, the J gene TRBJ2-7; D is unclear. The germline V and J ends were trimmed by 1 base and 5 bases, with 9 bases remaining between them. Germline CDR1 reads GTSNPN; CDR2 reads SVGIG (reference sequence). The CDR3 is 12 residues long.

The J gene is TRBJ2-7, the V gene TRBV12-3 or TRBV12-4; D gene ambiguous. V was cut by 0 bases and J by 6 bases, with 12 bases left in between. The CDR3 runs to 14 residues. The CDR3 spells CASSLAGLGGEQYF. The CDR3 bases are TGTGCCAGCAGTTTAGCGGGGTTGGGTGGCGAGCAGTACTTC.

This clonotype has only a few counts. The chain recombines TRBV5-1 with TRBJ2-3; TRBD2 is a possible D gene (5 bases). The length of the CDR3 is 13 residues. V was cut by 6 bases and J by 0 bases, with 8 bases left in between. Germline values: CDR1 SGHRS, CDR2 YFSETQ. The CDR3 loop is CASNGVSTDTQYF. CDR3 DNA: TGCGCCAGCAACGGGGTGAGCACAGATACGCAGTATTTT.

The table lists this clonotype with many counts. The V gene is TRBV5-1, the J gene TRBJ2-6, with D unclear. The CDR3 has 14 amino acids. Germline V lookup: CDR1 SGHRS, CDR2 YFSETQ. V lost 2 bases to trimming and J lost 0 bases, with 3 bases between them. CDR3: CASSLYSGANVLTF. Written as DNA, the CDR3 is TGCGCCAGCAGCTTATACTCTGGGGCCAACGTCCTGACTTTC.

This clonotype appeared a few times. V is TRBV5-8 and J is TRBJ2-2; unclear D gene. With 4 bases removed from V and 4 bases from J, the gap between germline ends came to 11 bases. The CDR3 has 14 amino acids. Germline V CDR1 and CDR2: SGHTS, YDEGEE. For the CDR3, the DNA is TGTGCCAGCAGCCAGGTGGCGGTCACCGGGGAGCTGTTTTTT. Residues: CASSQVAVTGELFF.

In this sample, this clonotype turned up a few times. The chain is built from TRBV12-3 or TRBV12-4 and TRBJ2-2; the match to TRBD2 covers 9 bases. This CDR3 has 15 amino acids. V gave up 7 bases and J gave up 6 bases; unmatched junction bases: 9. DNA of the CDR3: TGTGCCAGCAAAGGGGCGGGAGGGCTGTCCGGGGAGCTGTTTTTT. Translation gives CASKGAGGLSGELFF.

This chain links TRBV19 with TRBJ1-6; 8 bases match TRBD1. Germline-derived CDR1 and CDR2 are LNHDA and SQIVND (reference sequence). The V segment lost 8 bases and the J segment 10 bases; nucleotides outside the gene matches: 7. The CDR3 runs 13 residues. The CDR3 DNA is TGTGCCAGTGGGCAGGGGGCTCGGTCACCCCTCCACTTT. Protein sequence: CASGQGARSPLHF.